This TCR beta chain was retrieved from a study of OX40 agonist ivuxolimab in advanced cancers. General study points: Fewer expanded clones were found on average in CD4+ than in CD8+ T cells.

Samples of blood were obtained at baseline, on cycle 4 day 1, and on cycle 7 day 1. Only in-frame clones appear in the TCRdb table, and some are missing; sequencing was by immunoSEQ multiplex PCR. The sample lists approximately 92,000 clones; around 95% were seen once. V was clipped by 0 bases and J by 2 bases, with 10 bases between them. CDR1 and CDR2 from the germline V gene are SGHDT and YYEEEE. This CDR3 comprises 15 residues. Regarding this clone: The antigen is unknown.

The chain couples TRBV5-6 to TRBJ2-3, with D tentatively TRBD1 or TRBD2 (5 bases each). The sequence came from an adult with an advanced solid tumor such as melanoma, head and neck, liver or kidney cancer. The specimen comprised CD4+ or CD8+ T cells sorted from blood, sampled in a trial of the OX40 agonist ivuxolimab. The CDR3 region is CASSLGGTLTDTQYF. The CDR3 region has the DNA TGTGCCAGCAGCTTGGGGGGGACCCTCACAGATACGCAGTATTTT.